Listed here are 19 T cell receptor beta chains from one sample, sequenced in a study of naive and memory T cell subsets. The beta constant-region primer was an equimolar mix of two oligonucleotides covering TRBC1 and TRBC2. Ligated cDNA was amplified by four rounds of PCR with nested alpha and beta constant-region primers and SP2. TCRdb recomputed calls from the UMI-ligation and nested PCR reads with MiXCR, one row per CDR3 protein. This sample has some 80,000 distinct CDR3 sequences, with about 8.2% found just once. The sequencing sample was made of naive CD8+ T cells from blood. Receptor source: a human donor in good health.

The V call is TRBV27, the J call TRBJ2-7, with D maybe TRBD2 (5 bases). This CDR3 has 17 residues. CDR1 is MNHEY and CDR2 is SMNVEV in the germline V gene (reference sequence). The V gene lost 5 bases and the J gene lost 4 bases, with 24 bases spanning the gap. CDR3 loop: CASSRLPIRAGVYEQYF. The DNA of the CDR3 is TGTGCCAGCAGTAGACTACCAATACGTGCCGGCGTTTACGAGCAGTACTTC.

This clonotype appeared a few times. V usage is TRBV20-1 and J usage is TRBJ2-7; 10 bases agree with TRBD2. CDR1 is DFQATT, CDR2 SNEGSKA, per germline (reference sequence). V dropped 6 bases and J dropped 7; count of bases not matched to a gene: 24. CDR3 length: 18 residues. CDR3 sequence: CSAPLVEAGGMFSKEQYF. CDR3 nucleotide sequence: TGCAGTGCCCCACTAGTTGAAGCGGGGGGGATGTTTTCTAAAGAGCAGTACTTC.

Ten or more counts support this clonotype. The CDR3: CASSHHPDSAYSNQPQHF. In nucleotides, the CDR3 is TGTGCCAGCAGTCATCATCCAGACAGTGCGTATAGCAATCAGCCCCAGCATTTT. The chain carries TRBV6-2 or TRBV6-3 and TRBJ1-5; tentatively, D is TRBD1 (5 bases). The CDR3 length is 18 residues. The V gene's germline CDR1 is MNHEY and CDR2 SVGEGT. V lost 5 bases to trimming and J lost 0 bases, with 20 bases between them.

This clonotype appeared a few times. The chain has TRBV11-1 and TRBJ2-2; 9 nucleotides align to TRBD1. Germline CDR1 SGHAT, CDR2 FQDESV (reference sequence). Trimming took 3 bases from V and 4 from J; bases not matched to a gene: 3. The CDR3 has 15 amino acids. In DNA form, the CDR3 reads TGTGCCAGCAGCTTGGGGACAGGGAGCACCGGGGAGCTGTTTTTT. Translated: CASSLGTGSTGELFF.

This clonotype has a count of ten or more. The chain is built from TRBV29-1 and TRBJ1-1; D is undetermined. The V gene lost 7 bases and the J gene lost 2 bases, with 5 bases spanning the gap. The CDR3 covers 10 residues. Germline CDR1 is SQVTM and CDR2 is ANQGSEA. CDR3 bases: TGCAGCGCCGCAAACACTGAAGCTTTCTTT. Translation: CSAANTEAFF.

This clonotype was detected many times. The chain uses TRBV27 and TRBJ2-7; TRBD2 matches 8 bases. This CDR3 spans 14 amino acids. CDR1 and CDR2 (germline): MNHEY, SMNVEV (reference sequence). V was clipped by 3 bases and J by 4 bases; unmatched bases: 5. The CDR3 protein is CASSFAGGWYEQYF. Written as DNA, the CDR3 is TGTGCCAGCAGTTTTGCGGGAGGTTGGTACGAGCAGTACTTC.

This clonotype was counted only a few times. The CDR3 DNA reads TGCGCCAGCAGCCAGCCGGTACAGCGCAGCGAGCAGTACTTC. As protein: CASSQPVQRSEQYF. The rearrangement uses TRBV4-1 and TRBJ2-7; D not certain. Between the trimmed V and J ends, which lost 3 bases and 6 bases, there was a span of 15 bases. Per germline, CDR1 MGHRA and CDR2 YSYEKL. This CDR3 comprises 14 residues.

This clonotype showed up many times. The gene calls are TRBV6-2 or TRBV6-3 and TRBJ2-7, with D maybe TRBD2 (5 bases). V was clipped by 6 bases and J by 7 bases, with 10 bases between them. In germline, CDR1 is MNHEY, CDR2 SVGEGT. This CDR3 region has 11 residues. The DNA for the CDR3 is TGTGCCAGCAGCCAGCGGCGGGAGCAGTACTTC. It specifies CASSQRREQYF.

This clonotype was observed at least ten times. CDR3 in amino acids: CSAARGSYEQYF. The CDR3 nucleotides are TGCAGTGCCGCACGCGGATCCTACGAGCAGTACTTC. J is TRBJ2-7 and V is TRBV20-1, with D unclear. Between the trimmed V and J ends, which lost 6 bases and 1 base, there was a span of 10 bases. The germline V gene encodes CDR1 DFQATT and CDR2 SNEGSKA (reference sequence). The CDR3 runs 12 residues.

This clonotype was recorded many times. The genes are TRBV12-3 or TRBV12-4 and TRBJ2-3; D is unclear. Trimming left V 5 bases short and J 8 bases short, with 11 bases between. The CDR3 is 12 residues long. The DNA for the CDR3 is TGTGCCAGCAGTCGCGGTAGCTCTACGCAGTATTTT. Protein: CASSRGSSTQYF.

V usage is TRBV27 and J usage is TRBJ2-1; tentatively, D is TRBD2 (6 bases). Trimming left V 7 bases short and J 2 bases short, with 15 bases between. Germline assignment: CDR1 MNHEY and CDR2 SMNVEV (reference sequence). The CDR3 extends over 15 amino acids. In DNA, the CDR3 is TGTGCCAGCAATCCTCTAGCGAATCCCTACAATGAGCAGTTCTTC. It yields the protein CASNPLANPYNEQFF.

This clonotype occurred a few times. The CDR3 here is CASSPSGAGELFF. The CDR3 DNA sequence: TGTGCCAGCAGCCCGTCAGGGGCCGGGGAGCTGTTTTTT. V is TRBV7-9 and J is TRBJ2-2; a weak D match, TRBD1 (6 bases). The CDR3 sequence is 13 residues long. V dropped 5 bases and J dropped 6 bases, with 10 bases sitting between them. CDR1 is SEHNR, CDR2 FQNEAQ, per germline (reference sequence). The variable domain in full, completed from reference TRBV7-9 and TRBJ2-2, reads DTGVSQNPRHKITKRGQNVTFRCDPISEHNRLYWYRQTLGQGPEFLTYFQNEAQLEKSRLLSDRFSAERPKGSFSTLEIQRTEQGDSAMYLCASSPSGAGELFFGEGSRLTVL.

The chain has TRBV6-5 and TRBJ1-2; possible D gene TRBD1, 5 bases. In germline, CDR1 is MNHEY, CDR2 SVGAGI. This CDR3 is built from 15 residues. V lost 0 bases and J lost 6, with 14 bases in between. CDR3 in amino acids: CASSYSEAGGNGYTF. CDR3 nucleotide sequence: TGTGCCAGCAGTTACTCTGAGGCCGGGGGAAATGGCTACACCTTC.

This clonotype was picked up a small number of times. CDR3 in amino acids: CASTGTSVEAFF. The CDR3 DNA reads TGTGCCAGCACCGGGACTTCAGTTGAAGCTTTCTTT. This chain connects TRBV7-9 to TRBJ1-1, with D maybe TRBD1 (5 bases). V gave up 7 bases and J gave up 7 bases, with 13 bases separating them. The length of the CDR3 is 12 residues. Looked up from germline, CDR1 is SEHNR and CDR2 is FQNEAQ (reference sequence).

The rearrangement joins TRBV4-3 to TRBJ2-7, with 9 bases matching TRBD1. CDR3 length equals 14 residues. Germline CDR1 reads LGHNA; CDR2 reads YSLEER. J was trimmed by 2 bases and V by 5 bases; bases with no gene match: 4. CDR3: CASSSRTGAYEQYF. In nucleotides, the CDR3 is TGCGCCAGCAGCTCTAGGACAGGGGCCTACGAGCAGTACTTC.

This clonotype was counted at least ten times. CDR3 DNA sequence: TGCGCCAGCAGCCAAGGAGCCCACGGGAATGAGCAGTTCTTC. Amino acids: CASSQGAHGNEQFF. The chain couples TRBV4-3 to TRBJ2-1; no clear D gene. V lost 1 base to trimming and J lost 7 bases, with 11 bases between them. The germline CDR1 and CDR2 sequences are LGHNA and YSLEER. The CDR3 is 14 residues long.

Many counts were recorded for this clonotype. The rearrangement joins TRBV7-6 to TRBJ2-1, with D perhaps TRBD1 or TRBD2 (5 bases each). The germline gives CDR1 SGHVS, CDR2 FNYEAQ. The CDR3 totals 14 residues. The V end was cut by 5 bases, the J end by 6 bases, with 14 bases between. CDR3 DNA: TGTGCCAGCAGCCAGTCCCAGAGGGGCAATGAGCAGTTCTTC. It yields the protein CASSQSQRGNEQFF. Drawing the rest from reference TRBV7-6 and TRBJ2-1, the complete variable domain is GAGVSQSPRYKVTKRGQDVALRCDPISGHVSLYWYRQALGQGPEFLTYFNYEAQQDKSGLPNDRFSAERPEGSISTLTIQRTEQRDSAMYRCASSQSQRGNEQFFGPGTRLTVL.

Of note for this clonotype: It may be a read error: a sequence one base away is much more abundant. The conserved final phenylalanine or tryptophan is absent from the CDR3, which likely points to a read error. The rearrangement joins TRBV7-6 to TRBJ2-1, with unresolved D. V dropped 5 bases and J dropped 4 bases, with 15 bases sitting between them. CDR1 and CDR2 (germline): SGHVS, FNYEAQ. This CDR3 has 15 residues. DNA for the CDR3: TGTGCCAGCAGCGCTCCGGGTCCTAATTACAATGAGCAGTTCATC. This gives the protein CASSAPGPNYNEQFI.

This clonotype occurred many times. The V gene is TRBV7-3, the J gene TRBJ2-6, with 7 bases matching TRBD1. The CDR3 totals 18 residues. Per the germline V gene, CDR1 is SGHTA and CDR2 is FQGTGA. V shed 1 base and J 0 bases; nucleotides not matched to a gene: 6. CDR3 loop: CASSLKGQPYSGANVLTF. CDR3 nucleotides: TGTGCCAGCAGCTTAAAGGGACAGCCCTACTCTGGGGCCAACGTCCTGACTTTC.